These 20 T cell receptor beta chains were sequenced from one sample in a study of PD-L1 blockade in urothelial cancer. This table comes from immunoSEQ multiplex PCR, and its TCRdb copy is limited to in-frame clones, with some not included. The table records 40,000 to 45,000 clones, 83% of them present only once. Time point: peripheral blood 6 weeks after treatment start. The sample was PBMCs, taken around atezolizumab (anti-PD-L1) treatment. All receptors come from a man aged 55 to 69 with urothelial cancer.

The genes are TRBV11-2 and TRBJ2-1, with D unclear. Deletions cut 5 bases from V and 10 bases from J, with 9 bases between. Germline CDR1 is SGHAT and CDR2 is FQNNGV. This CDR3 region has 11 residues. The CDR3 DNA reads TGTGCCAGCAGCCCCGCCAGGGAGCAGTTCTTC. Amino acid sequence: CASSPAREQFF.

The chain combines TRBV6-1 with TRBJ2-1; 7 positions match TRBD2. This CDR3 contains 15 residues. Germline V gives CDR1 MNHNS, CDR2 SASEGT. With 4 bases clipped from V and 5 bases from J, the junction kept 8 bases outside the gene matches. The CDR3 protein is CASSGTGGGDNEQFF. The CDR3 coding sequence is TGTGCCAGCAGTGGAACCGGGGGAGGGGACAATGAGCAGTTCTTC.

The chain combines TRBV19 with TRBJ2-2; 7 bases agree with TRBD1. V lost 5 bases and J lost 1; bases outside the gene matches: 7. Per the germline V gene, CDR1 is LNHDA and CDR2 is SQIVND (reference sequence). The CDR3 length is 16 residues. CDR3 in amino acids: CASSAGDRLNTGELFF. CDR3 bases: TGTGCCAGTAGTGCAGGGGACAGATTGAACACCGGGGAGCTGTTTTTT. Supplemented by reference TRBV19 and TRBJ2-2, the full variable domain reads DGGITQSPKYLFRKEGQNVTLSCEQNLNHDAMYWYRQDPGQGLRLIYYSQIVNDFQKGDIAEGYSVSREKKESFPLTVTSAQKNPTAFYLCASSAGDRLNTGELFFGEGSRLTVL.

This clone was recorded a few times. This chain joins TRBV5-5 and TRBJ1-1, with TRBD1 matching 8 bases. This CDR3 spans 14 amino acids. CDR1 SGHKS and CDR2 YYEKEE come from the germline V gene (reference sequence). The V segment lost 0 bases and the J segment 4 bases; nucleotides outside the gene matches: 2. The CDR3 coding sequence is TGTGCCAGCAGCTTGGCCACAGGGGGCACTGAAGCTTTCTTT. It is translated as CASSLATGGTEAFF.

The V and J genes are TRBV10-3 and TRBJ2-7; a possible D gene is TRBD2 (7 bases). Between the trimmed V and J ends, which lost 7 bases and 2 bases, there was a span of 18 bases. Germline V gene lookup returns CDR1 ENHRY and CDR2 SYGVKD. This CDR3 contains 15 residues. The CDR3 region has the DNA TGTGCCATCACCAGGGGAGGGGGAAGCGCCTACGAGCAGTACTTC. Encoded protein: CAITRGGGSAYEQYF.

CDR3 coding DNA: TGTGCCACCGACACTAGCGGGGGGGAGCGCGTCGATACGCAGTATTTT. Translated: CATDTSGGERVDTQYF. The chain links TRBV10-3 to TRBJ2-3; 13 bases fit TRBD2. This CDR3 is built from 16 residues. Germline V gene sequence: CDR1 ENHRY, CDR2 SYGVKD. V lost 10 bases to trimming and J lost 6 bases; unmatched junction nucleotides: 13.

This chain links TRBV10-3 with TRBJ1-2; D is ambiguous. This CDR3 comprises 16 residues. Germline values: CDR1 ENHRY, CDR2 SYGVKD. Trimming took off 7 bases at V and 0 bases at J, with 18 bases between the two ends. The CDR3 loop is CAITGLPTTTNYGYTF. The CDR3 coding sequence is TGTGCCATCACCGGACTCCCTACGACCACTAACTATGGCTACACCTTC.

This chain uses TRBV7-2 with TRBJ2-2; D unclear. The V gene lost 5 bases and the J gene lost 0 bases, with 13 bases spanning the gap. CDR3 length: 16 residues. The germline V gene encodes CDR1 SGHTA and CDR2 FQGNSA. This chain's CDR3 is CASSPHAPANTGELFF. CDR3 DNA: TGTGCCAGCAGCCCACATGCTCCCGCGAACACCGGGGAGCTGTTTTTT.

The gene calls are TRBV6-5 and TRBJ2-3; possible D gene TRBD2, 5 bases. CDR1 is MNHEY, CDR2 SVGAGI, per germline. The CDR3 runs to 14 residues. Trimming stripped 6 bases from V and 5 bases from J, with 15 bases between. The CDR3 here is CASSPGREGDTQYF. Here the CDR3 DNA reads TGTGCCAGCAGCCCGGGCCGGGAAGGAGATACGCAGTATTTT.

The gene calls are TRBV27 and TRBJ2-6; possibly TRBD1 for D (6 bases). The CDR3 spans 17 residues. The V end was cut by 3 bases, the J end by 0 bases, with 12 bases between. Germline V gene lookup returns CDR1 MNHEY and CDR2 SMNVEV (reference sequence). The chain's CDR3 is CASSLTGRTSGANVLTF. CDR3 nucleotides: TGTGCCAGCAGTTTGACAGGCCGTACCTCTGGGGCCAACGTCCTGACTTTC.

The chain links TRBV7-2 to TRBJ2-7, with D possibly TRBD2 on 5 matching bases. V lost 6 bases, J lost 6 bases, and 21 bases lay in between. This CDR3 comprises 15 residues. Germline V gene lookup returns CDR1 SGHTA and CDR2 FQGNSA. The CDR3 DNA reads TGTGCCAGCAGTCAAAAAGTTTCGGGGAACCCCGAGCAGTACTTC. Protein sequence: CASSQKVSGNPEQYF.

The chain is built from TRBV15 and TRBJ1-2; possible D gene TRBD1, 5 bases. The V gene's germline CDR1 is LNHNV and CDR2 YYDKDF (reference sequence). This CDR3 region has 12 residues. V lost 5 bases and J 5 bases, leaving 9 bases between the germline ends. CDR3 sequence (DNA): TGTGCCACCAGCGCCGGGACTTATGGCTACACCTTC. This sequence encodes CATSAGTYGYTF.

The rearrangement uses TRBV6-6 and TRBJ1-4; TRBD1 agrees at 9 bases. CDR1 and CDR2 (germline): MNHNY, SVGAGI (reference sequence). CDR3 length equals 14 residues. The V gene end was trimmed by 7 bases and the J gene end by 7 bases; junction bases not matched to a gene: 7. The CDR3 nucleotides read TGTGCCAGCACTCCGGGACAGGGCGTTGAAAAACTGTTTTTT. Translated, it gives CASTPGQGVEKLFF.

The chain employs TRBV15 and TRBJ2-7; D perhaps matches TRBD2 (7 bases). Germline CDR1 LNHNV, CDR2 YYDKDF (reference sequence). The CDR3 has 13 amino acids. Trimming removed 0 bases from V and 6 bases from J, with 9 bases in between. The CDR3 reads CATSRERGGEQYF. DNA for the CDR3: TGTGCCACCAGCAGAGAAAGGGGGGGCGAGCAGTACTTC.

The V and J genes are TRBV18 and TRBJ2-3, with 7 bases aligning to TRBD2. V lost 6 bases, J lost 1 base, and 7 bases stayed unmatched. Germline lookup yields CDR1 KGHSH and CDR2 LQKENI. This CDR3 contains 15 residues. CDR3 in amino acids: CASSPTSEGTDTQYF. CDR3 sequence (DNA): TGTGCCAGCTCCCCCACTAGCGAGGGCACAGATACGCAGTATTTT.

V is TRBV19 and J is TRBJ2-7; 8 positions match TRBD1. The CDR3 loop spans 15 amino acids. Germline V CDR1 and CDR2: LNHDA, SQIVND (reference sequence). V lost 0 bases and J lost 3; bases outside the gene matches: 4. CDR3 in amino acids: CASSIDPTGDYEQYF. The CDR3 DNA reads as TGTGCCAGTAGTATAGACCCGACAGGGGACTACGAGCAGTACTTC.

The chain employs TRBV5-1 and TRBJ2-2, with 9 nucleotides matching TRBD1. Trimming cost V 5 bases and J 4 bases; bases outside gene matches: 6. The CDR3 extends over 15 amino acids. Germline lookup yields CDR1 SGHRS and CDR2 YFSETQ. CDR3 sequence (DNA): TGCGCCAGCAGGCCCGGGACAGGGTCCACCGGGGAGCTGTTTTTT. This encodes CASRPGTGSTGELFF.

The V and J genes are TRBV7-6 and TRBJ2-1; 7 positions match TRBD2. The CDR3 is made up of 14 amino acids. The trim removed 0 bases at V and 5 bases at J, leaving 1 base unmatched. Germline-derived CDR1 and CDR2 are SGHVS and FNYEAQ. CDR3 sequence reads: CASSLAGGNNEQFF. The CDR3 nucleotides are TGTGCCAGCAGCTTAGCGGGGGGGAACAATGAGCAGTTCTTC.

The V call is TRBV5-6, the J call TRBJ2-7, with TRBD1 matching 11 bases. J was trimmed by 4 bases and V by 4 bases; bases with no gene match: 7. CDR1 is SGHDT, CDR2 YYEEEE, per germline. There are 15 residues in the CDR3. CDR3 in amino acids: CASSLPDRGQYEQYF. The CDR3 DNA sequence: TGTGCCAGCAGCCTGCCGGACAGGGGGCAATACGAGCAGTACTTC.

The chain combines TRBV15 with TRBJ2-3, with D tentatively TRBD1 (6 bases). Trimming shortened V by 6 bases and J by 6 bases, and 19 bases separated the two germline ends. This CDR3 spans 15 amino acids. The V gene's germline CDR1 is LNHNV and CDR2 YYDKDF (reference sequence). CDR3 in DNA: TGTGCCACCAGTAACCCGTCCCAGGGGAGCGATACGCAGTATTTT. Translated, it gives CATSNPSQGSDTQYF.